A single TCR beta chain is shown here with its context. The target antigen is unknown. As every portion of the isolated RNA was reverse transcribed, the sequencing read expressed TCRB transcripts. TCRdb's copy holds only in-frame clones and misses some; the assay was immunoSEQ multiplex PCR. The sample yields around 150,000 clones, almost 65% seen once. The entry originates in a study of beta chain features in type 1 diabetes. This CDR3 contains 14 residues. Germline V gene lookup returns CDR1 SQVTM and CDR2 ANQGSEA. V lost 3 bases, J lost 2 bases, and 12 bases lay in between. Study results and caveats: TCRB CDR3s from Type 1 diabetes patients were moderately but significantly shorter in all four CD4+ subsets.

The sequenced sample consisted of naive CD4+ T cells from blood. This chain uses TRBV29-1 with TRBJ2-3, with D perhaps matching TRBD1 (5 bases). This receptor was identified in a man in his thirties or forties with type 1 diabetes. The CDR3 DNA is TGCAGCGTTGAGGACCAGGGATACACAGATACGCAGTATTTT. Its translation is CSVEDQGYTDTQYF.